These 20 T cell receptor beta chains were all obtained from the same sample, sequenced in a study of T-cell memory formation after mild COVID-19. MiXCR, applied by TCRdb to the 5' RACE reads, yields one record per CDR3 protein. This table holds about 250,000 distinct CDR3 sequences, 15% found once. Sequencing was carried out using PBMCs or a T cell subset sorted from them (not recorded which). The source of these receptors is an adult woman who had mild COVID-19 (a few samples of this study predate the infection). Cell type and time point are not known.

This clonotype occurred a few times. The chain recombines TRBV11-2 with TRBJ2-7; 8 nucleotides align to TRBD1. Germline V gene sequence: CDR1 SGHAT, CDR2 FQNNGV. The CDR3 runs 14 residues. The J segment lost 4 bases and the V segment lost 5 bases, leaving 7 bases of the junction unmatched. This CDR3 reads CASSLQGATYEQYF. The CDR3 nucleotides read TGTGCCAGCAGCCTTCAGGGGGCGACGTACGAGCAGTACTTC.

The chain joins TRBV4-3 to TRBJ2-6; weak D call: TRBD2 (5 bases). The CDR3 runs to 16 residues. The ends were cut back, 1 base at V and 4 bases at J, with 11 bases in the middle. Looked up from germline, CDR1 is LGHNA and CDR2 is YSLEER. CDR3 in DNA: TGCGCCAGCAGCCAAGGACGGGGTGCCGGGGCCAACGTCCTGACTTTC. It specifies CASSQGRGAGANVLTF.

This clonotype was recorded many times. DNA of the CDR3: TGCGCCAGCAGCTTGGGTGGGTCTAGCAATGAGCAGTTCTTC. It translates to CASSLGGSSNEQFF. The genes are TRBV5-1 and TRBJ2-1; no clear D gene. Per the germline V gene, CDR1 is SGHRS and CDR2 is YFSETQ. This CDR3 is built from 14 residues. Between the trimmed V and J ends, which lost 0 bases and 6 bases, there was a span of 10 bases.

The chain carries TRBV12-3 or TRBV12-4 and TRBJ2-2; D gene ambiguous. The length of the CDR3 is 14 residues. The V gene lost 2 bases and the J gene lost 6 bases, with 10 bases spanning the gap. The CDR3 DNA reads as TGTGCCAGCAGTTTATCATCTGGGGCCGGGGAGCTGTTTTTT. Translation gives CASSLSSGAGELFF.

DNA for the CDR3: TGTGCCAGCAGCCTACAGGGAACGAGCAATCAGCCCCAGCATTTT. Amino acid sequence: CASSLQGTSNQPQHF. The chain has TRBV9 and TRBJ1-5, with TRBD1 as a possible D gene (6 bases). Per the germline V gene, CDR1 is SGDLS and CDR2 is YYNGEE. V lost 4 bases and J lost 1, with 12 bases in between. CDR3 length equals 15 residues.

This chain joins TRBV3-1 and TRBJ2-7; 10 bases line up with TRBD2. V was clipped by 1 base and J by 3 bases; unmatched bases: 12. Germline V gene data show CDR1 as LGHDT and CDR2 as YNNKEL (reference sequence). This CDR3 spans 18 amino acids. CDR3 DNA sequence: TGTGCCAGCAGCCAAGGCTTGGGTAGCGGGAGGCTCGGCTACGAGCAGTACTTC. Translated, it gives CASSQGLGSGRLGYEQYF.

The J gene is TRBJ1-2, the V gene TRBV25-1; 8 bases are a match to TRBD1. V gave up 5 bases and J gave up 4 bases; unmatched junction bases: 0. Per the germline V gene, CDR1 is MGHDK and CDR2 is SYGVNS. This CDR3 is 12 amino acids long. In nucleotides, the CDR3 is TGTGCCAGCAGTACAGGGGGCTATGGCTACACCTTC. It encodes CASSTGGYGYTF.

The V gene is TRBV24-1, the J gene TRBJ2-7, with 7 bases matching TRBD1. CDR1 and CDR2 (germline): KGHDR, SFDVKD. This CDR3 has 17 residues. Unmatched junction bases numbered 10, after V lost 3 bases and J lost 0 bases. CDR3 in amino acids: CATSDPFGQECSYEQYF. The CDR3 DNA is TGTGCCACCAGTGATCCCTTCGGACAGGAATGCTCCTACGAGCAGTACTTC.

The sample holds a few counts of this clonotype. This chain links TRBV6-5 with TRBJ1-1, with D hard to call. Per germline, CDR1 MNHEY and CDR2 SVGAGI. This CDR3 region has 15 residues. V shed 5 bases and J shed 4 bases, with 17 bases lying between them. The CDR3 sequence is CASSGYGGKGTEAFF. In DNA, the CDR3 is TGTGCCAGCAGTGGGTATGGAGGCAAGGGCACTGAAGCTTTCTTT.

A few counts support this clonotype. The J gene is TRBJ2-3, the V gene TRBV4-2; D is perhaps TRBD2 (6 bases). Germline loops: CDR1 LGHNA, CDR2 YNFKEQ. This CDR3 spans 15 amino acids. Trimming took off 0 bases at V and 1 base at J, with 8 bases between the two ends. CDR3 coding DNA: TGTGCCAGCAGCCAAGACCAGCGGGGCACAGATACGCAGTATTTT. Residues: CASSQDQRGTDTQYF.

At least ten counts were recorded for this clonotype. The rearrangement joins TRBV5-1 to TRBJ2-1, with 11 bases matching TRBD2. This CDR3 comprises 15 residues. Germline trimming cut 4 bases from V and 7 bases from J; bases unmatched to any gene: 7. Germline values: CDR1 SGHRS, CDR2 YFSETQ. Here the CDR3 reads CASSLTSGEWNEQFF. The CDR3 DNA sequence: TGCGCCAGCAGCCTGACTAGCGGGGAGTGGAATGAGCAGTTCTTC. Full variable domain (rest looked up from reference TRBV5-1 and TRBJ2-1): KAGVTQTPRYLIKTRGQQVTLSCSPISGHRSVSWYQQTPGQGLQFLFEYFSETQRNKGNFPGRFSGRQFSNSRSEMNVSTLELGDSALYLCASSLTSGEWNEQFFGPGTRLTVL.

The rearrangement uses TRBV27 and TRBJ2-3; tentatively, D is TRBD2 (6 bases). In germline, CDR1 is MNHEY, CDR2 SMNVEV (reference sequence). The CDR3 consists of 15 residues. V lost 7 bases and J 3 bases, leaving 17 bases between the germline ends. CDR3 coding DNA: TGTGCCAGCAACTCGGTCGGGAGAAAGACAGATACGCAGTATTTT. Its protein is CASNSVGRKTDTQYF.

This rearrangement joins TRBV6-5 to TRBJ1-3; no definite D call. This CDR3 comprises 16 residues. V lost 3 bases, J lost 3 bases, and 15 bases lay in between. Germline values: CDR1 MNHEY, CDR2 SVGAGI. For the CDR3, the DNA is TGTGCCAGCAGTTATTCCGGCATGGGGTATGGAAACACCATATATTTT. Translating it yields CASSYSGMGYGNTIYF.

This chain uses TRBV5-6 with TRBJ2-3; the D is unclear. The germline gives CDR1 SGHDT, CDR2 YYEEEE. There are 13 residues in the CDR3. V was cut by 4 bases and J by 0 bases, with 6 bases left in between. The CDR3 nucleotides are TGTGCCAGCAGCAAGACTAGCACAGATACGCAGTATTTT. Translation: CASSKTSTDTQYF.

This clonotype has a handful of counts. The chain recombines TRBV11-2 with TRBJ2-2; no clear D. Looked up from germline, CDR1 is SGHAT and CDR2 is FQNNGV. There are 13 residues in the CDR3. V was cut by 5 bases and J by 5 bases, with 9 bases left in between. The CDR3 DNA is TGTGCCAGCAGCCAGACCTCGACCGGGGAGCTGTTTTTT. Translated, it gives CASSQTSTGELFF.

There are a few counts of this clonotype. This chain connects TRBV7-2 to TRBJ2-7; 7 bases align to TRBD1. Germline V gene lookup returns CDR1 SGHTA and CDR2 FQGNSA. This CDR3 is built from 15 residues. Losses at the gene ends were 2 bases for V and 5 bases for J; bases not matched to a gene: 9. The CDR3 nucleotides are TGTGCCAGCAGCTTATCGACAGGGCAACCGCACGAGCAGTACTTC. As protein: CASSLSTGQPHEQYF.

This clonotype was seen repeatedly, ten times or more. The chain recombines TRBV12-3 or TRBV12-4 with TRBJ2-1, with TRBD2 identical over 8 bases. The CDR3 is 13 residues long. Germline trimming cut 8 bases from V and 5 bases from J; bases unmatched to any gene: 5. CDR3 loop: CASLLAADNEQFF. The DNA for the CDR3 is TGTGCCAGCTTACTAGCGGCTGACAATGAGCAGTTCTTC.

The chain carries TRBV20-1 and TRBJ2-6; 9 nucleotides match TRBD2. CDR3 length equals 17 residues. The germline V gene has CDR1 DFQATT and CDR2 SNEGSKA (reference sequence). Losses at the gene ends were 6 bases for V and 2 bases for J; bases not matched to a gene: 11. CDR3 protein: CSAMTSGHSAGANVLTF. The CDR3 bases are TGCAGTGCAATGACTAGCGGACACTCTGCTGGGGCCAACGTCCTGACTTTC.

The rearrangement joins TRBV3-1 to TRBJ2-2; a possible D gene is TRBD2 (5 bases). Germline lookup yields CDR1 LGHDT and CDR2 YNNKEL (reference sequence). V lost 1 base, J lost 5 bases, and 14 bases lay in between. The length of the CDR3 is 16 residues. The CDR3 DNA reads as TGTGCCAGCAGCCAAGCTGGCGGGTGGGGAACCGGGGAGCTGTTTTTT. Its translation is CASSQAGGWGTGELFF.

This clonotype was picked up a small number of times. A much larger clone is a single base away; this may be a read error. V and J are TRBV4-2 and TRBJ2-5; D is uncertain. V was cut by 3 bases and J by 3 bases, with 2 bases left in between. In germline, CDR1 is LGHNA, CDR2 YNFKEQ. The CDR3 has 11 residues. Here the CDR3 reads CASSQKETQYF. The CDR3 DNA is TGTGCCAGCAGCCAGAAAGAGACCCAGTACTTC.